This T cell receptor (beta chain) came from a study of blood T cells in healthy people across ages. Russia was home to the donors, healthy Caucasian individuals aged 6 to 90. Findings and limits, study-wide: Long-lived donors had more naive CD4+ cells and higher diversity than aged donors. Naive T cell percentage by flow cytometry tracked strongly with beta diversity.

Regarding this clonotype: Its antigen is not known. This may be a read error, as it is one base from a much larger clone.

The CDR3 sequence is 14 residues long. Germline-derived CDR1 and CDR2 are MDHEN and SYDVKM. V lost 6 bases, J lost 5 bases, and 16 bases lay in between. Sample-barcoded 5' priming and a J-beta primer mix drove a second PCR of about 6 to 12 cycles. TCRdb fed the 5' RACE reads into MiXCR, producing one record per CDR3 protein. The table lists some 1.5 million distinct CDR3 sequences, 28% of them singletons. The sequenced sample consisted of blood. The sequence was obtained from a young woman in good health. This chain joins TRBV28 and TRBJ2-5; D ambiguous. CDR3 protein: CASRQIIRRETQYF. The CDR3 DNA sequence: TGTGCCAGCAGGCAAATTATCAGAAGGGAGACCCAGTACTTC.